These 4 T cell receptor beta chains were sequenced from one sample in a study of spatial heterogeneity in lung cancer (dated by TCRdb to the late 2010s). This specimen's time point label, per the study, means: sample taken at primary tumor resection. TCR sequencing used whole RNA extracted from tumor and nontumor lung tissue, or from cryopreserved PBMC samples, without cell sorting. Library creation used 5' RACE. Sequencing took place on a NextSeq 500. TCRdb trimmed the raw reads at Q25, called clones with MiXCR and kept productive beta chains. Rows merge per CDR3 protein into single entries with the most common DNA and genes. This sample lists about 23,000 distinct CDR3 sequences; 3.3% were detected once. The top ten clones comprise 29% of the sample. Sample: PBMCs, taken at surgery. The receptor source for this set is a female donor with early-stage non-small cell lung cancer.

This clonotype rates as medium-sized. V is TRBV6-1 and J is TRBJ2-7; D assignment may be TRBD1 or TRBD2 (6 bases each). This CDR3 has 16 residues. Looked up from germline, CDR1 is MNHNS and CDR2 is SASEGT. V was trimmed by 0 bases and J by 0 bases, leaving 12 bases between them. Written as DNA, the CDR3 is TGTGCCAGCAGTGAAGCGCCGGAGGGGGGCTCCTACGAGCAGTACTTC. Protein sequence: CASSEAPEGGSYEQYF.

In its sample, this clonotype was seen many times. The genes are TRBV3-1 and TRBJ2-7, with D tentatively TRBD2 (5 bases). Germline assignment: CDR1 LGHDT and CDR2 YNNKEL (reference sequence). This CDR3 has 12 amino acids. The germline V and J ends were trimmed by 2 bases and 6 bases, with 8 bases remaining between them. Written as DNA, the CDR3 is TGTGCCAGCAGCCAAACTAGGCTCGAGCAGTACTTC. Protein product: CASSQTRLEQYF.

This clonotype was counted ten times or more. The genes are TRBV5-1 and TRBJ2-1; D not resolved. Trimming removed 3 bases at V and 0 bases at J, with 4 bases between. The CDR3 extends over 13 amino acids. Germline CDR1 reads SGHRS; CDR2 reads YFSETQ. CDR3 nucleotide sequence: TGCGCCAGCAGCTCATCCTCCTACAATGAGCAGTTCTTC. Amino acids: CASSSSSYNEQFF.

The sample holds many counts of this clonotype. This chain uses TRBV20-1 with TRBJ1-1; D gene unclear. V lost 0 bases and J lost 6, with 14 bases in between. This CDR3 contains 14 residues. CDR1 and CDR2 from the germline V gene are DFQATT and SNEGSKA (reference sequence). CDR3 amino acids: CSARDRVGLAEAFF. The CDR3 nucleotides are TGCAGTGCTAGAGATCGGGTTGGATTGGCTGAAGCTTTCTTT.